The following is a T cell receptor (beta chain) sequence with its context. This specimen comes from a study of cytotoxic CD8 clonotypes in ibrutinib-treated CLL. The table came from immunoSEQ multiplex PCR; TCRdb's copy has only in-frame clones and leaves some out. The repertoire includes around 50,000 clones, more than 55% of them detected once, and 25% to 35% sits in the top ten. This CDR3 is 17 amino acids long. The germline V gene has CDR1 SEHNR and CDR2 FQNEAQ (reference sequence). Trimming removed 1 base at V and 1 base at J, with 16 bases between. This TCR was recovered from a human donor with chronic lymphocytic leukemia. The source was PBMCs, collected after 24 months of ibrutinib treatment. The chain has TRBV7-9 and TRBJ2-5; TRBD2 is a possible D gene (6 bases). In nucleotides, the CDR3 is TGTGCCAGCAGCTTAGGCCTTCTAGCGACCACCCAAGAGACCCAGTACTTC. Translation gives CASSLGLLATTQETQYF.